The 22 T cell receptor beta chains reported below all come from one sample, sequenced in a study of cytomegalovirus exposure and HLA in healthy donors (TCRdb year 2017). The protocol used for the library was the immunoSEQ multiplex PCR assay. For the multiplex PCR, a mixture combining 60 forward primers for TCR Vbeta segments and 13 reverse primers for TCR Jbeta segments was used. This is the immuneACCESS table as TCRdb keeps it, with only in-frame sequences that have V and J called. A part of the clones is gone; compared with another copy, unresolved V genes explain less than half, and the rest is unexplained. The sample data list just over 60,000 clones, and 87% of these were observed just once. The ten biggest clones cover about 1.5% of the sample. Source material: PBMCs. The receptor set was obtained from a man between 18 and 29 years old in good health and CMV-seronegative.

This chain joins TRBV2 and TRBJ1-1, with a possible D match to TRBD1 (5 bases). The V end was cut by 6 bases, the J end by 6 bases, with 11 bases between. The CDR3 runs 12 residues. Germline CDR1 reads SNHLY; CDR2 reads FYNNEI. The CDR3 loop is CASRRGLAEAFF. The CDR3 DNA follows: TGTGCCAGCAGAAGGGGCCTCGCTGAAGCTTTCTTT.

This clone was counted a single time. The CDR3 sequence: CASSGGFDEKLFF. In DNA form, the CDR3 reads TGTGCCAGCTCCGGGGGTTTCGACGAAAAACTGTTTTTT. The chain employs TRBV18 and TRBJ1-4, with D possibly being TRBD1 (5 bases). The germline gives CDR1 KGHSH, CDR2 LQKENI. The CDR3 contains 13 residues. With 6 bases removed from V and 8 bases from J, the gap between germline ends came to 13 bases.

This rearrangement joins TRBV28 to TRBJ1-1; 10 bases line up with TRBD1. CDR3 length: 16 amino acids. Germline V gene sequence: CDR1 MDHEN, CDR2 SYDVKM. V lost 7 bases, J lost 2 bases, and 10 bases stayed unmatched. The DNA for the CDR3 is TGTGCCAGCACCTTGACAGGGGGCGCGGGAAACACTGAAGCTTTCTTT. It codes for CASTLTGGAGNTEAFF.

V is TRBV6-5 and J is TRBJ1-1; 8 bases align to TRBD1. This CDR3 region has 15 residues. V shed 2 bases, J shed 1 base, and the junction held 3 bases outside the gene matches. Germline CDR1 reads MNHEY; CDR2 reads SVGAGI. The CDR3 sequence: CASSYIGQGNTEAFF. CDR3 DNA: TGTGCCAGCAGTTACATCGGACAGGGGAACACTGAAGCTTTCTTT.

This sequence joins TRBV6-6 and TRBJ2-1; D gene uncertain. V was trimmed by 6 bases and J by 8 bases, leaving 11 bases between them. Looked up from germline, CDR1 is MNHNY and CDR2 is SVGAGI (reference sequence). The CDR3 spans 12 residues. The CDR3 DNA sequence: TGTGCCAGCAGCTCCCTCCGCGATGAGCAGTTCTTC. Protein: CASSSLRDEQFF.

The V call is TRBV28, the J call TRBJ1-2; D remains ambiguous. CDR1 and CDR2 from the germline V gene are MDHEN and SYDVKM. V was trimmed by 4 bases and J by 5 bases, leaving 8 bases between them. The CDR3 is 12 amino acids. For the CDR3, the DNA is TGTGCCAGCAGTTCGAGGATGTATGGCTACACCTTC. This encodes CASSSRMYGYTF.

A single count supports this clone. CDR3 DNA: TGTGCCAGCAAGTTGAGTGAACAGGGATACATTCAGTACTTC. This encodes CASKLSEQGYIQYF. The chain couples TRBV2 to TRBJ2-4; D is possibly TRBD1 (6 bases). Germline CDR1 SNHLY, CDR2 FYNNEI. This CDR3 has 14 residues. V was pared by 7 bases and J by 8 bases, with 18 bases between.

This chain uses TRBV29-1 with TRBJ2-7; the D gene is possibly TRBD1 (6 bases). The CDR3 is made up of 13 amino acids. Deletions cut 5 bases from V and 0 bases from J, with 11 bases between. Germline V gene sequence: CDR1 SQVTM, CDR2 ANQGSEA. The CDR3 is CSVRRTASYEQYF. CDR3 DNA: TGCAGCGTTAGGAGGACAGCCTCCTACGAGCAGTACTTC.

This sequence joins TRBV19 and TRBJ1-4; weak D call: TRBD1 (5 bases). CDR1 and CDR2 (germline): LNHDA, SQIVND (reference sequence). V was trimmed by 6 bases and J by 7 bases, leaving 15 bases between them. The CDR3 runs to 14 residues. CDR3 residues: CASSSAGSSEKLFF. The CDR3 DNA reads TGTGCCAGTAGCAGCGCAGGGTCTAGTGAAAAACTGTTTTTT.

For the CDR3, the DNA is TGTGCCAGCAGCTTAGCTCTAGACGAGCAGTACTTC. It codes for CASSLALDEQYF. The V and J genes are TRBV7-2 and TRBJ2-7; D is unclear. With 0 bases removed from V and 5 bases from J, the gap between germline ends came to 5 bases. Germline V CDR1 and CDR2: SGHTA, FQGNSA. The CDR3 length is 12 residues.

V is TRBV30 and J is TRBJ1-5; 8 bases fit TRBD1. J was trimmed by 3 bases and V by 3 bases; bases with no gene match: 4. Germline lookup yields CDR1 GTSNPN and CDR2 SVGIG (reference sequence). CDR3 length: 14 residues. CDR3 DNA: TGTGCCTGGAGCCTCAGGGGGCTCAATCAGCCCCAGCATTTT. Protein product: CAWSLRGLNQPQHF. The full variable domain, rest sourced from reference TRBV30 and TRBJ1-5, is SQTIHQWPATLVQPVGSPLSLECTVEGTSNPNLYWYRQAAGRGLQLLFYSVGIGQISSEVPQNLSASRPQDRQFILSSKKLLLSDSGFYLCAWSLRGLNQPQHFGDGTRLSIL.

The chain uses TRBV30 and TRBJ2-7, with D perhaps TRBD2 (7 bases). Germline lookup yields CDR1 GTSNPN and CDR2 SVGIG (reference sequence). The CDR3 is made up of 10 amino acids. The ends were cut back, 8 bases at V and 7 bases at J, with 12 bases in the middle. This chain's CDR3 is CAGGAEEQYF. The CDR3 region has the DNA TGTGCCGGGGGGGCGGAAGAGCAGTACTTC.

This chain joins TRBV5-1 and TRBJ1-1; D remains ambiguous. The CDR3 consists of 13 residues. The germline V and J ends were trimmed by 3 bases and 1 base, with 7 bases remaining between them. Germline values: CDR1 SGHRS, CDR2 YFSETQ. CDR3 nucleotides: TGCGCCAGCAGCTCACTAGGGAACACTGAAGCTTTCTTT. It translates to CASSSLGNTEAFF.

The chain has TRBV2 and TRBJ1-6, with 9 bases matching TRBD1. Germline V gene data show CDR1 as SNHLY and CDR2 as FYNNEI. The ends lost 8 bases at V and 1 base at J; junction bases unmatched: 18. The CDR3 consists of 20 residues. CDR3 sequence (DNA): TGTGCCAGCGAGGCTGGCCGGACAGGGGAGGGGGGATCCTATAATTCACCCCTCCACTTT. Translated: CASEAGRTGEGGSYNSPLHF.

The chain couples TRBV6-5 to TRBJ2-1; 7 bases agree with TRBD1. The CDR3 covers 14 residues. In germline, CDR1 is MNHEY, CDR2 SVGAGI. Trimming removed 2 bases from V and 6 bases from J; junction bases left unmatched: 4. CDR3 in DNA: TGTGCCAGCAGTTACCACAGGACAGGCAATGAGCAGTTCTTC. Translated, it gives CASSYHRTGNEQFF.

V and J are TRBV5-1 and TRBJ1-6, with unresolved D. The CDR3 is made up of 13 amino acids. The germline V gene encodes CDR1 SGHRS and CDR2 YFSETQ. The V and J ends lost 3 bases and 5 bases respectively, with 6 bases between them. The CDR3 sequence: CASSSTNNSPLHF. Written as DNA, the CDR3 is TGCGCCAGCAGCTCCACTAATAATTCACCCCTCCACTTT.

This sequence joins TRBV15 and TRBJ2-3; 9 nucleotides agree with TRBD1. The J segment lost 4 bases and the V segment lost 10 bases, leaving 9 bases of the junction unmatched. The V gene's germline CDR1 is LNHNV and CDR2 YYDKDF (reference sequence). This CDR3 spans 14 amino acids. The CDR3 nucleotides read TGTGCCAGTAAGGGACAGGGCATCGCAGATACGCAGTATTTT. It yields the protein CASKGQGIADTQYF.

V usage is TRBV10-2 and J usage is TRBJ1-1; D is ambiguous. CDR3 length equals 12 residues. The V end was cut by 2 bases, the J end by 5 bases, with 6 bases between. Germline V gives CDR1 WSHSY, CDR2 SAAADI. The CDR3 loop reads CASSEGRTEAFF. CDR3 bases: TGCGCCAGCAGTGAGGGGCGAACTGAAGCTTTCTTT.

V gene TRBV7-2 combines with J gene TRBJ2-7, with TRBD2 matching over 10 bases. Germline V gene sequence: CDR1 SGHTA, CDR2 FQGNSA. V lost 1 base, J lost 2 bases, and 2 bases stayed unmatched. This CDR3 is built from 15 residues. CDR3 nucleotide sequence: TGTGCCAGCAGCTTAGTACTAGCGGGGACCTACGAGCAGTACTTC. This gives the protein CASSLVLAGTYEQYF.

The V gene is TRBV30, the J gene TRBJ1-5; tentatively, D is TRBD1 (5 bases). Per germline, CDR1 GTSNPN and CDR2 SVGIG (reference sequence). The CDR3 length is 15 residues. V dropped 3 bases and J dropped 0 bases, with 12 bases sitting between them. CDR3 residues: CAWSGGGHSNQPQHF. The CDR3 bases are TGTGCCTGGAGCGGCGGGGGTCATAGCAATCAGCCCCAGCATTTT.

The CDR3 sequence is CASSLGAGVNSPLHF. The CDR3 region has the DNA TGTGCCAGCAGCTTGGGGGCAGGGGTAAATTCACCCCTCCACTTT. V gene TRBV5-8 combines with J gene TRBJ1-6, with D tentatively TRBD1 (6 bases). V was shortened by 0 bases and J by 7 bases, with 11 bases between the two germline ends. This CDR3 has 15 residues. Germline V CDR1 and CDR2: SGHTS, YDEGEE. Looking up the rest from reference TRBV5-8 and TRBJ1-6 gives the full variable domain: EAGVTQSPTHLIKTRGQQATLRCSPISGHTSVYWYQQALGLGLQFLLWYDEGEERNRGNFPPRFSGRQFPNYSSELNVNALELEDSALYLCASSLGAGVNSPLHFGNGTRLTVT.

The chain employs TRBV7-9 and TRBJ1-5, with 8 positions matching TRBD1. The J segment lost 3 bases and the V segment lost 7 bases, leaving 5 bases of the junction unmatched. The germline gives CDR1 SEHNR, CDR2 FQNEAQ (reference sequence). This CDR3 has 14 residues. CDR3 amino acids: CASTADRDNQPQHF. In DNA form, the CDR3 reads TGTGCCAGCACCGCGGACAGGGACAATCAGCCCCAGCATTTT.